This TCR beta chain was captured by sequencing in a study of T cell repertoires in cytomegalovirus infection. Overall study: CMV infection plus the matching HLA type was flagged by public TCR beta signatures.

V lost 5 bases and J lost 4, with 14 bases in between. This CDR3 region has 15 residues. The germline V gene has CDR1 SGHTA and CDR2 FQGNSA. Of note for this clonotype: Its antigen is not known.

TCRdb ran MiXCR on the reads and lists one entry per CDR3 protein. The sample lists 200,000 to 300,000 distinct CDR3 sequences; approximately 13% were seen once. Study results and caveats: Of the TCR beta families, the public ones yielded a cumulative frequency that identified carriers of CMV plus the relevant HLA. Ex vivo, HLA-C-restricted CMV-specific TCR beta clonotypes prevailed over the rest of the response.

The clonotype was recovered from a human donor in good health (CMV status not recorded). Some clones in this sample may be carry-over from other donors' samples. The source material was PBMCs. This chain joins TRBV7-2 and TRBJ1-4, with D possibly being TRBD1 (5 bases). The CDR3 spells CASSPSGGVNEKLFF. As DNA, the CDR3 is TGTGCCAGCAGCCCTAGTGGAGGGGTTAATGAAAAACTGTTTTTT.